This T cell receptor beta chain appears in the sequencing data of a study of T cell repertoires in cytomegalovirus infection. Background on the study: An indication of both CMV infection and matching HLA type came from public TCR beta signatures. Study results and limitations: CMV-specific TCR beta clonotypes restricted by HLA-C dominated the ex vivo response. There were carriers of CMV plus the relevant HLA, and cumulative public TCR beta family frequency identified them.

This clonotype was seen a few times. The antigen remains undetermined. MiXCR, applied by TCRdb to the reads, yields one record per CDR3 protein. This table holds about 530,000 distinct CDR3 sequences, more than 20% found once. This CDR3 has 15 residues. Germline loops: CDR1 LNHNV, CDR2 YYDKDF (reference sequence). Trimming left V 1 base short and J 2 bases short, with 12 bases between. Material: PBMCs. The sequence derives from a human donor in good health (CMV status not recorded). Some clones in this sample may be carry-over from other donors' samples. This chain connects TRBV15 to TRBJ2-7; tentative D call: TRBD2 (6 bases). CDR3 DNA sequence: TGTGCCACCAGCAGAGCCCGGGACTTAACCTACGAGCAGTACGTC. Protein product: CATSRARDLTYEQYV.